This T cell receptor (beta chain) was captured in a study of TIL therapy for anti-PD-1-resistant metastatic lung cancer. Overall study context: Patients had a median age of nearly 55 years (range roughly 35-80). A few tumors were EGFR-mutant and two were ALK-rearranged.

This was the immunoSEQ v3 assay. Here immunoSEQ multiplex PCR was the method, and the copy in TCRdb shows in-frame clones only, minus some. The data show 95,000 or so clones, under 70% seen once. This CDR3 has 14 residues. The V end was cut by 6 bases, the J end by 4 bases, with 13 bases between. CDR1 and CDR2 from the germline V gene are LNHDA and SQIVND (reference sequence). This clone was found a few times. Time point meaning: pre-treatment sample, taken before nivolumab and TIL therapy. Most excised metastases sampled were pleural nodules or supraclavicular lymph nodes. Patients were adults with stage 4 NSCLC.

This receptor was obtained from a person between 25 and 80 years old with non-small cell lung cancer. The chain recombines TRBV19 with TRBJ1-5, with TRBD1 as a possible D gene (6 bases). The specimen comprised tumor tissue, sampled at baseline. CDR3: CASRIQGANQPQHF. Written as DNA, the CDR3 is TGTGCCAGTAGAATACAGGGAGCTAATCAGCCCCAGCATTTT. The full variable domain, with the rest looked up from reference TRBV19 and TRBJ1-5, is DGGITQSPKYLFRKEGQNVTLSCEQNLNHDAMYWYRQDPGQGLRLIYYSQIVNDFQKGDIAEGYSVSREKKESFPLTVTSAQKNPTAFYLCASRIQGANQPQHFGDGTRLSIL.